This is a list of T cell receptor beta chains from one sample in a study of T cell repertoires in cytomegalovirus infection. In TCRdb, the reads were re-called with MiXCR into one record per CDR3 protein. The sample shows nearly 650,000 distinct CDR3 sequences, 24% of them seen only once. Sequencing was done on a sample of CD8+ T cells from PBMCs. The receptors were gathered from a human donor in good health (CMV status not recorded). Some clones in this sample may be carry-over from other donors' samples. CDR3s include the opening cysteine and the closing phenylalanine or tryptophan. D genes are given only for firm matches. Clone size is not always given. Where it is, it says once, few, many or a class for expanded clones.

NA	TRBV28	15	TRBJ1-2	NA	CASSPPGAPSYGYTF	TGTGCCAGCAGTCCCCCAGGGGCCCCCTCCTATGGCTACACCTTC
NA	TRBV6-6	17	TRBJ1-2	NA	CASSSTREPRPDYGYTF	TGTGCCAGCAGCTCGACCCGAGAGCCTCGACCCGATTATGGCTACACCTTC
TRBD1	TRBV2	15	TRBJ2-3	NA	CASSGDQGATDTQYF	TGTGCCAGCAGTGGGGATCAGGGGGCCACAGATACGCAGTATTTT
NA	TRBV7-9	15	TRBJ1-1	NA	CASSPTADANTEAFF	TGTGCCAGCAGCCCGACGGCGGATGCGAACACTGAAGCTTTCTTT
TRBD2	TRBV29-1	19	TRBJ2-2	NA	CSVVPGTSGGLKNTGELFF	TGCAGCGTTGTACCCGGGACTAGCGGGGGGCTAAAGAACACCGGGGAGCTGTTTTTT
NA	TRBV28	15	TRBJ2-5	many	CASSFLPGIKETQYF	TGTGCCAGCAGTTTCCTTCCAGGGATAAAGGAGACCCAGTACTTC
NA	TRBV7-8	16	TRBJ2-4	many	CASSLIGVGAKNIQYF	TGTGCCAGCAGCTTAATTGGGGTTGGAGCCAAAAACATTCAGTACTTC
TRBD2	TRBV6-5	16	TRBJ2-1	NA	CASSFLPRGGGREQFF	TGTGCCAGCAGTTTCCTCCCCCGGGGCGGGGGGAGGGAGCAGTTCTTC
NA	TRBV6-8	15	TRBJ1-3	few	CASSYSSRGGNTIYF	TGTGCCAGCAGTTACTCTTCTAGAGGAGGAAACACCATATATTTT
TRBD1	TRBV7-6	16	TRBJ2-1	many	CASSSAGQGAYNEQFF	TGTGCCAGCAGCTCGGCAGGACAGGGGGCTTACAATGAGCAGTTCTTC
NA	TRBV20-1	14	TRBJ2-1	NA	CSAPLVGIHNEQFF	TGCAGTGCCCCGTTGGTCGGAATCCACAATGAGCAGTTCTTC
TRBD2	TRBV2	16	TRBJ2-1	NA	CASSEVASGGAREQFF	TGTGCCAGCAGTGAAGTGGCTAGCGGGGGGGCCCGGGAGCAGTTCTTC
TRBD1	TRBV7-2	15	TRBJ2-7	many	CASSPPDRFSYEQYF	TGTGCCAGCAGCCCCCCGGACAGGTTCTCCTACGAGCAGTACTTC
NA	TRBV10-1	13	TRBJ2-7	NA	CASSESRGREQYF	TGCGCCAGCAGTGAGTCCAGGGGCCGGGAGCAGTACTTC
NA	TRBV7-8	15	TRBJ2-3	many	CASSLNSGSTDTQYF	TGTGCCAGCAGCTTAAACAGCGGAAGCACAGATACGCAGTATTTT
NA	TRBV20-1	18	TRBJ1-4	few	CSATQQLREGVGREKLFF	TGCAGTGCTACACAACAACTTAGAGAGGGTGTAGGGCGGGAAAAACTGTTTTTT
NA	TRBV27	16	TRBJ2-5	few	CASRFIGGGDQETQYF	TGTGCCAGCAGGTTTATAGGAGGGGGCGACCAAGAGACCCAGTACTTC
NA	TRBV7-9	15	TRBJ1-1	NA	CASSFPRGPNTEAFF	TGTGCCAGCAGCTTCCCCCGGGGTCCGAACACTGAAGCTTTCTTT
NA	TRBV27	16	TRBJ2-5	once	CASSLQLVGNGETQYF	TGTGCCAGCAGTTTACAGCTGGTGGGTAACGGAGAGACCCAGTACTTC
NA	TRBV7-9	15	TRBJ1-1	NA	CASSAPGGIGTEAFF	TGTGCCAGCAGCGCCCCCGGGGGAATTGGCACTGAAGCTTTCTTT
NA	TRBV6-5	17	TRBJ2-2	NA	CASSYSIPGLPTGELFF	TGTGCCAGCAGTTACTCGATTCCCGGGCTTCCCACCGGGGAGCTGTTTTTT
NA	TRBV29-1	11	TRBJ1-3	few	CSVVRGNTIYF	TGCAGCGTTGTTCGTGGAAACACCATATATTTT
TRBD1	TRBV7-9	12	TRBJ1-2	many	CASSETGFGYTF	TGTGCCAGCAGCGAGACAGGGTTTGGCTACACCTTC
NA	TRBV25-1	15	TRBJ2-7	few	CASSENRVHFYEQYF	TGTGCCAGCAGTGAGAACAGGGTTCATTTCTACGAGCAGTACTTC
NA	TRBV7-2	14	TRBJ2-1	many	CASSLGLSLYEQFF	TGTGCCAGCAGCTTAGGTCTTAGTCTATATGAGCAGTTCTTC
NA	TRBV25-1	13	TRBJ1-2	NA	CASGGTNDLRYTF	TGTGCCAGCGGCGGGACAAACGATTTGCGGTACACCTTC
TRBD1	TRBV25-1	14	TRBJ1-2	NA	CASSGPTGNYGYTF	TGTGCCAGCAGTGGACCGACAGGGAACTATGGCTACACCTTC
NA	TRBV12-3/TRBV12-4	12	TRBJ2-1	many	CASSLIRTEQFF	TGTGCCAGCAGTTTGATCCGGACAGAGCAGTTCTTC
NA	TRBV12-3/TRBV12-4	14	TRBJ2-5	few	CASSLLGYQETQYF	TGTGCCAGCAGTTTATTAGGGTACCAAGAGACCCAGTACTTC
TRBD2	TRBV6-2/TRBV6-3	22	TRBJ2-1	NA	CASSSTPGLAGDIESSYNEQFF	TGTGCCAGCAGTTCTACCCCGGGACTAGCGGGGGATATTGAGAGCTCCTACAATGAGCAGTTCTTC
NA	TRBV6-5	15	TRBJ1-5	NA	CANRKQGSSNQPQHF	TGTGCCAACAGAAAACAGGGAAGTAGCAATCAGCCCCAGCATTTT
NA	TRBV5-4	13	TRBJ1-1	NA	CASRWGGATEAFF	TGTGCCAGCAGATGGGGGGGGGCCACTGAAGCTTTCTTT
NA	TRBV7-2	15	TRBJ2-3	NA	CASSFWTQGTDTQYF	TGTGCCAGCAGCTTTTGGACACAAGGCACAGATACGCAGTATTTT
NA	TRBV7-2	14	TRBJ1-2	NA	CASSLALGAYGYTF	TGTGCCAGCAGCTTAGCCCTCGGGGCCTATGGCTACACCTTC
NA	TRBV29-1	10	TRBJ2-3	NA	CSVLSDTQYF	TGCAGCGTCCTCTCAGATACGCAGTATTTT
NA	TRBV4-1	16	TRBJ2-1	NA	CASSQGTAGIYNEQFF	TGCGCCAGCAGCCAAGGGACAGCAGGTATCTACAATGAGCAGTTCTTC
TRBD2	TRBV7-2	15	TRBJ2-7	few	CASSLAGRGGDEQYF	TGTGCCAGCAGCTTAGCAGGGCGGGGGGGGGACGAGCAGTACTTC
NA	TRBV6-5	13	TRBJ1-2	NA	CANSWDTNYGYTF	TGTGCCAACAGTTGGGACACAAACTATGGCTACACCTTC
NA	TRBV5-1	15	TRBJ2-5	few	CASSFDQGLGETQYF	TGCGCCAGCAGCTTTGATCAGGGGCTGGGGGAGACCCAGTACTTC
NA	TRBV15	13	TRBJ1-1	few	CATRETTNTEAFF	TGTGCCACCAGGGAGACCACGAACACTGAAGCTTTCTTT
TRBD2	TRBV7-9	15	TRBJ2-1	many	CASSSPGGAGNEQFF	TGTGCCAGCAGCTCCCCGGGGGGAGCAGGCAATGAGCAGTTCTTC
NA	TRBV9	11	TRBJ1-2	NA	CATDNVSGYTF	TGTGCCACCGATAACGTTTCAGGCTACACCTTC
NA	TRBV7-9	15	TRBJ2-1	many	CASSLRDFGTGEQFF	TGTGCCAGCAGCTTACGGGACTTCGGAACGGGGGAGCAGTTCTTC
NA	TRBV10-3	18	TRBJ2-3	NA	CAISEESGPRPSTDTQYF	TGTGCCATCAGTGAGGAAAGCGGCCCTCGACCTAGCACAGATACGCAGTATTTT
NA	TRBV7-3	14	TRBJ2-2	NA	CASSYRAVTGELFF	TGTGCCAGCAGCTACCGAGCGGTTACCGGGGAGCTGTTTTTT
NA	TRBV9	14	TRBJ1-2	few	CASSDRTGRNGYTF	TGTGCCAGCAGCGACAGAACAGGGAGGAATGGCTACACCTTC
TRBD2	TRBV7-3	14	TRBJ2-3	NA	CASSLGLITDTQYF	TGTGCCAGCAGCCTGGGACTAATCACAGATACGCAGTATTTT
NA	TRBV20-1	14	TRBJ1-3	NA	CSARNREIRNTIYF	TGCAGTGCTAGGAACAGGGAAATCAGAAACACCATATATTTT